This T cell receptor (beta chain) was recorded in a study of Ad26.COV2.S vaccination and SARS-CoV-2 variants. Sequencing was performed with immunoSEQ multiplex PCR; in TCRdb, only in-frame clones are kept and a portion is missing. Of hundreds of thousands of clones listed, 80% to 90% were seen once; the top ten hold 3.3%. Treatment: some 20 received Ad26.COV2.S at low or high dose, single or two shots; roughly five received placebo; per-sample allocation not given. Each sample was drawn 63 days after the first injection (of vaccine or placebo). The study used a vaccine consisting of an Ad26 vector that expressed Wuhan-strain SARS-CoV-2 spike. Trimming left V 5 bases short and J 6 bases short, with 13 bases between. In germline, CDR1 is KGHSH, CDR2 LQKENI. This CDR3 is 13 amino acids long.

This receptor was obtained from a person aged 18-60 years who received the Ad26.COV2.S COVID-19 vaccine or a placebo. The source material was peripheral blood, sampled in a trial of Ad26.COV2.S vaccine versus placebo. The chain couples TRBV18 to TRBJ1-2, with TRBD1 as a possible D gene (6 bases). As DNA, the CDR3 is TGTGCCAGCTCATCCCGACAGGACCATGGCTACACCTTC. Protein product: CASSSRQDHGYTF.